The clone carrying this T cell receptor (beta chain) was recorded many times. Unique molecular identifiers featured in how the TCRbeta library was prepared. MiXCR was run by TCRdb on the PCR reads, yielding one entry per CDR3 protein. The sample lists about 230,000 distinct CDR3 sequences, about 12% occurring once. The data belong to a study of T-cell reconstitution after alpha-beta-depleted transplantation in children. Looked up from germline, CDR1 is SGHRS and CDR2 is YFSETQ. This CDR3 region has 14 residues. The V end was cut by 3 bases, the J end by 12 bases, with 18 bases between. The chain links TRBV5-1 to TRBJ1-4; possibly TRBD1 for D (6 bases). Here the sequenced sample was PBMCs from the stem cell graft donor, taken from the stem cell graft. This TCR was sampled from a human donor who donated a stem cell graft to a child with acute lymphoblastic leukemia. The chain's CDR3 is CASSWTDRAGELFF. CDR3 sequence (DNA): TGCGCCAGCAGCTGGACAGACCGGGCCGGGGAACTGTTTTTT.